Each of the 15 T cell receptor beta chains below was sequenced from the same sample in a study of early T cells in non-severe SARS-CoV-2 infection. TCRdb redid the calling of the 5' RACE reads with MiXCR, one entry per CDR3 protein. The sample yields tens of thousands of distinct CDR3 sequences, roughly 4.8% seen once. The source material was whole blood. These receptors all stem from an adult who was a healthcare worker with PCR-confirmed SARS-CoV-2 infection or an uninfected control (not recorded which).

This clonotype came up many times. The chain has TRBV5-1 and TRBJ2-5; D call uncertain. Germline-derived CDR1 and CDR2 are SGHRS and YFSETQ. This CDR3 has 17 amino acids. Trimming removed 3 bases at V and 5 bases at J, with 23 bases between. CDR3 DNA: TGCGCCAGCAGCTCAGGATACTCGGCCGGGTTCCGGGAGACCCAGTACTTC. Translating gives CASSSGYSAGFRETQYF.

This clonotype was detected many times. CDR3 residues: CASSPRGTAYNEQFF. In DNA, the CDR3 is TGTGCCAGCAGCCCTAGGGGGACAGCCTACAATGAGCAGTTCTTC. This chain joins TRBV11-3 and TRBJ2-1; 7 positions match TRBD1. The germline CDR1 and CDR2 sequences are SGHNT and YENEEA. The V and J ends lost 5 bases and 2 bases, in that order; junction bases with no gene match: 6. The CDR3 totals 15 residues. Together with reference TRBV11-3 and TRBJ2-1, the CDR3 gives the full variable domain: EAGVVQSPRYKIIEKKQPVAFWCNPISGHNTLYWYLQNLGQGPELLIRYENEEAVDDSQLPKDRFSAERLKGVDSTLKIQPAELGDSAVYLCASSPRGTAYNEQFFGPGTRLTVL.

This clonotype was seen ten or more times. This sequence joins TRBV5-1 and TRBJ1-4, with TRBD1 matching over 12 bases. Germline V gene lookup returns CDR1 SGHRS and CDR2 YFSETQ. J gave up 4 bases and V 2 bases, and 9 bases lay outside the gene matches. This CDR3 is built from 18 residues. The DNA of the CDR3 is TGCGCCAGCAGCTTAACTCCGGGACAGGGGGCCCGTAATGAAAAACTGTTTTTT. Its protein is CASSLTPGQGARNEKLFF.

This clonotype was recorded many times. This chain links TRBV21-1 with TRBJ2-5; the D segment call TRBD2 is taken from the table without a DNA check. TRBV21-1 is marked as a pseudogene. The CDR3 totals 19 residues. In nucleotides, the CDR3 is TGTGCCAGCAGCAAAGGGGGACTAGCGGGGCACAAGTACCAAGAGACCCAGTACTTC. Translated: CASSKGGLAGHKYQETQYF.

This clonotype has just a few counts. The rearrangement uses TRBV3-1 and TRBJ2-3, with D tentatively TRBD1 (6 bases). With 5 bases removed from V and 6 bases from J, the gap between germline ends came to 12 bases. The germline V gene encodes CDR1 LGHDT and CDR2 YNNKEL (reference sequence). This CDR3 comprises 13 residues. Here the CDR3 reads CASSSPGVDTQYF. CDR3 nucleotide sequence: TGTGCCAGCAGCTCCCCAGGGGTGGATACGCAGTATTTT.

The sample holds a few counts of this clonotype. The V and J genes are TRBV24-1 and TRBJ2-1; a weak D match, TRBD1 (6 bases). There are 15 residues in the CDR3. Germline values: CDR1 KGHDR, CDR2 SFDVKD. V was pared by 2 bases and J by 2 bases, with 9 bases between. The CDR3 region is CATSDSGDPYNEQFF. The DNA of the CDR3 is TGTGCCACCAGTGATTCAGGGGATCCCTACAATGAGCAGTTCTTC.

This clonotype was counted at least ten times. The gene calls are TRBV28 and TRBJ1-1, with D perhaps matching TRBD1 (5 bases). There are 12 residues in the CDR3. The germline V gene encodes CDR1 MDHEN and CDR2 SYDVKM. Between the trimmed V and J ends, which lost 2 bases and 6 bases, there was a span of 7 bases. CDR3 in amino acids: CASSLGGSEAFF. Written as DNA, the CDR3 is TGTGCCAGCAGTTTAGGGGGTTCTGAAGCTTTCTTT. Full variable domain (missing parts from reference TRBV28 and TRBJ1-1): DVKVTQSSRYLVKRTGEKVFLECVQDMDHENMFWYRQDPGLGLRLIYFSYDVKMKEKGDIPEGYSVSREKKERFSLILESASTNQTSMYLCASSLGGSEAFFGQGTRLTVV.

This clonotype showed up many times. The chain carries TRBV11-2 and TRBJ2-3; D unresolved. The CDR3 spans 14 residues. CDR1 SGHAT and CDR2 FQNNGV come from the germline V gene. The V and J ends lost 5 bases and 1 base respectively, with 10 bases between them. CDR3 loop: CASSPTVGTDTQYF. CDR3 sequence (DNA): TGTGCCAGCAGCCCCACCGTGGGCACAGATACGCAGTATTTT.

This clonotype occurred many times. This chain uses TRBV20-1 with TRBJ2-5; D is unresolved. Germline V gene lookup returns CDR1 DFQATT and CDR2 SNEGSKA (reference sequence). CDR3 size: 15 residues. Trimming left V 4 bases short and J 6 bases short, with 21 bases between. The CDR3 loop reads CSATHARLFGKTQYF. Written as DNA, the CDR3 is TGCAGTGCTACCCATGCCAGACTGTTCGGAAAGACCCAGTACTTC.

The sample holds many counts of this clonotype. The rearrangement uses TRBV5-1 and TRBJ1-1; 9 bases are a match to TRBD1. Germline loops: CDR1 SGHRS, CDR2 YFSETQ. V lost 7 bases and J lost 3; bases outside the gene matches: 4. The CDR3 contains 13 residues. The CDR3 sequence: CASGQGKHTEAFF. CDR3 DNA: TGCGCCAGCGGACAGGGGAAACACACTGAAGCTTTCTTT.

This chain joins TRBV7-2 and TRBJ2-1; a weak D match, TRBD2 (6 bases). The germline CDR1 and CDR2 sequences are SGHTA and FQGNSA. Trimming removed 2 bases at V and 4 bases at J, with 12 bases between. CDR3 length equals 15 residues. CDR3 in amino acids: CASSLLSGRYNEQFF. The CDR3 DNA sequence: TGTGCCAGCAGCTTATTAAGCGGGCGGTACAATGAGCAGTTCTTC.

The table lists this clonotype with many counts. The V call is TRBV2, the J call TRBJ2-7; TRBD1 agrees at 7 bases. Germline CDR1 reads SNHLY; CDR2 reads FYNNEI. This CDR3 has 13 amino acids. V gave up 3 bases and J gave up 6 bases; unmatched junction bases: 5. CDR3 sequence reads: CASSEETGTEQYF. In nucleotides, the CDR3 is TGTGCCAGCAGTGAGGAGACAGGGACCGAGCAGTACTTC. The complete variable domain, with remaining parts taken from reference TRBV2 and TRBJ2-7, reads EPEVTQTPSHQVTQMGQEVILRCVPISNHLYFYWYRQILGQKVEFLVSFYNNEISEKSEIFDDQFSVERPDGSNFTLKIRSTKLEDSAMYFCASSEETGTEQYFGPGTRLTVT.

The J gene is TRBJ2-7, the V gene TRBV20-1, with 8 bases that match TRBD1. CDR1 and CDR2 from the germline V gene are DFQATT and SNEGSKA (reference sequence). Losses at the gene ends were 3 bases for V and 5 bases for J; bases not matched to a gene: 6. There are 13 residues in the CDR3. CDR3 residues: CSASEDREDEQYF. Written as DNA, the CDR3 is TGCAGTGCTAGTGAGGACAGGGAGGACGAGCAGTACTTC.

This chain joins TRBV5-5 and TRBJ1-5; D might be TRBD1 (5 bases). V was trimmed by 1 base and J by 3 bases, leaving 8 bases between them. Germline V lookup: CDR1 SGHKS, CDR2 YYEKEE (reference sequence). The CDR3 runs 14 residues. CDR3 residues: CASSLRGNNQPQHF. In DNA form, the CDR3 reads TGTGCCAGCAGCTTGCGGGGGAACAATCAGCCCCAGCATTTT.

The CDR3 is CASSTGGARGYEQYF. The CDR3 bases are TGTGCCAGCAGTACTGGGGGGGCGAGGGGCTACGAGCAGTACTTC. The V call is TRBV6-6, the J call TRBJ2-7; D might be TRBD2 (7 bases). The CDR3 extends over 15 amino acids. CDR1 and CDR2 (germline): MNHNY, SVGAGI (reference sequence). Trimming left V 5 bases short and J 3 bases short, with 17 bases between.